These 23 T cell receptor beta chains share one sample of origin, sequenced in a study. TCRdb re-derived calls from the 5' RACE reads in MiXCR, one entry per CDR3 protein. This sample has tens of thousands of distinct CDR3 sequences, with under 20% found just once. Sequencing was carried out using naive CD4+ T cells sorted from a lymph node. As for subset: naive CD4+ T cells, CD4+CD45RA+CD25-. The receptors stem from a female donor with breast cancer.

This clonotype has just a few counts. The chain links TRBV6-6 to TRBJ2-6; no definite D call. The V and J ends lost 0 bases and 17 bases respectively, with 17 bases between them. Germline V gene lookup returns CDR1 MNHNY and CDR2 SVGAGI (reference sequence). This CDR3 comprises 14 residues. The CDR3 bases are TGTGCCAGCAGTTACTCGAAGCCAGGTCGGGCCTTGACTTTC. This translates into CASSYSKPGRALTF.

The J gene is TRBJ1-2, the V gene TRBV20-1; D call uncertain. CDR3 length: 17 residues. Germline V gene sequence: CDR1 DFQATT, CDR2 SNEGSKA (reference sequence). V was cut by 1 base and J by 3 bases, with 21 bases left in between. The CDR3 here is CSARALFGQVIDYGYTF. In DNA, the CDR3 is TGCAGTGCTAGAGCCCTTTTCGGGCAGGTGATCGACTATGGCTACACCTTC.

This clonotype was seen at least ten times. V usage is TRBV7-8 and J usage is TRBJ2-3, with D hard to call. Germline-derived CDR1 and CDR2 are SGHVS and FQNEAQ. V was cut by 0 bases and J by 1 base, with 5 bases left in between. The CDR3 runs 14 residues. The CDR3 sequence: CASSLAQRTDTQYF. As DNA, the CDR3 is TGTGCCAGCAGCTTAGCCCAACGCACAGATACGCAGTATTTT.

This clonotype was counted at least ten times. This sequence joins TRBV7-6 and TRBJ2-7; 8 positions agree with TRBD1. This CDR3 is built from 12 residues. J gave up 6 bases and V 5 bases, and 3 bases lay outside the gene matches. From germline, CDR1 is SGHVS and CDR2 FNYEAQ. The CDR3 sequence is CASSATGGEQYF. Written as DNA, the CDR3 is TGTGCCAGCAGCGCTACAGGGGGCGAGCAGTACTTC.

This chain uses TRBV6-6 with TRBJ1-5; 8 bases align to TRBD1. The CDR3 is 16 amino acids. The J segment lost 0 bases and the V segment lost 5 bases, leaving 6 bases of the junction unmatched. Germline CDR1 reads MNHNY; CDR2 reads SVGAGI (reference sequence). The CDR3 region has the DNA TGTGCCAGCAGTGTGGGACAGGAATTTAGCAATCAGCCCCAGCATTTT. Translation gives CASSVGQEFSNQPQHF.

The V call is TRBV10-3, the J call TRBJ2-7; D perhaps matches TRBD1 (6 bases). Trimming left V 6 bases short and J 0 bases short, with 15 bases between. Germline CDR1 and CDR2: ENHRY and SYGVKD. The CDR3 has 15 amino acids. CDR3 in amino acids: CAISEPGHLSYEQYF. The CDR3 region has the DNA TGTGCCATCAGCGAGCCGGGACACCTCTCCTACGAGCAGTACTTC.

Notes on this clonotype: A read error may be the cause here, since a much bigger clone is one base away. The V and J genes are TRBV6-5 and TRBJ1-1; maybe TRBD1 (5 bases). This CDR3 has 12 residues. Germline V gene sequence: CDR1 MNHEY, CDR2 SVGAGI. The CDR3 region is CARSAGTNEAFF. As DNA, the CDR3 is TGTGCCCGCAGCGCCGGGACGAATGAAGCTTTCTTT.

The rearrangement uses TRBV11-3 and TRBJ2-1; tentatively, D is TRBD1 (6 bases). The germline V and J ends were trimmed by 8 bases and 8 bases, with 19 bases remaining between them. This CDR3 is 14 amino acids long. Germline CDR1 SGHNT, CDR2 YENEEA. CDR3 loop: CASRLTGGLDEQFF. Here the CDR3 DNA reads TGTGCCAGCCGTTTGACAGGCGGCTTGGATGAGCAGTTCTTC.

This clonotype was seen repeatedly, ten times or more. This rearrangement joins TRBV5-1 to TRBJ1-1, with D unclear. The CDR3 totals 13 residues. Trimming took 6 bases from V and 1 from J, leaving 10 bases between them. In germline, CDR1 is SGHRS, CDR2 YFSETQ. CDR3 in DNA: TGCGCCAGCAAAATGTGGGAGAACACTGAAGCTTTCTTT. The encoded protein is CASKMWENTEAFF.

This clonotype was found a few times. This chain uses TRBV5-1 with TRBJ1-1; D gene uncertain. V lost 0 bases and J lost 4, with 7 bases in between. This CDR3 contains 13 residues. CDR1 and CDR2 from the germline V gene are SGHRS and YFSETQ. This CDR3 is CASSLARVTEAFF. The CDR3 region has the DNA TGCGCCAGCAGCTTGGCACGTGTCACTGAAGCTTTCTTT.

In this sample, this clonotype turned up many times. The chain uses TRBV7-6 and TRBJ2-7, with TRBD1 matching over 7 bases. V trimming: 3 bases; J trimming: 9 bases; junction bases outside the gene matches: 8. The length of the CDR3 is 13 residues. CDR1 and CDR2 (germline): SGHVS, FNYEAQ. CDR3: CASSFGTAKVQYF. The CDR3 bases are TGTGCCAGCAGCTTTGGGACAGCTAAGGTGCAGTACTTC.

The V gene is TRBV28, the J gene TRBJ2-1; TRBD1 matches 9 bases. CDR3 length: 16 residues. Germline V gene data show CDR1 as MDHEN and CDR2 as SYDVKM. With V trimmed by 10 bases and J by 7 bases, 17 bases remained unmatched. CDR3 in DNA: TGTGCCACCTCCGGAACCGGGACAGGGCCCCAGAATGAGCAGTTCTTC. It translates to CATSGTGTGPQNEQFF.

This clonotype was picked up a small number of times. The CDR3 coding sequence is TGTGCCAGCGACACTAGCTCCTACGAGCAGTACTTC. Its protein product is CASDTSSYEQYF. J is TRBJ2-7 and V is TRBV28; the D gene is possibly TRBD2 (5 bases). V was clipped by 8 bases and J by 0 bases, with 8 bases between them. Germline CDR1 MDHEN, CDR2 SYDVKM. The CDR3 is made up of 12 amino acids.

This chain connects TRBV4-1 to TRBJ2-6; D call uncertain. CDR3 length equals 18 residues. Deletions cut 1 base from V and 0 bases from J, with 13 bases between. Germline CDR1 is MGHRA and CDR2 is YSYEKL. CDR3 loop: CASSQVGRILSGANVLTF. DNA of the CDR3: TGCGCCAGCAGCCAAGTTGGTCGGATCCTCTCTGGGGCCAACGTCCTGACTTTC.

Worth noting for this clonotype: A much larger clone lies one base from this, so it may be a read error. The chain combines TRBV5-1 with TRBJ1-4, with 11 bases matching TRBD1. Germline V lookup: CDR1 SGHRS, CDR2 YFSETQ. CDR3 size: 14 residues. CDR3 loop: CAGSLGQGDEKLFF. The CDR3 nucleotides read TGCGCCGGCAGCTTGGGACAGGGGGACGAAAAACTGTTTTTT. The whole variable domain, filled in from reference TRBV5-1 and TRBJ1-4, reads KAGVTQTPRYLIKTRGQQVTLSCSPISGHRSVSWYQQTPGQGLQFLFEYFSETQRNKGNFPGRFSGRQFSNSRSEMNVSTLELGDSALYLCAGSLGQGDEKLFFGSGTQLSVL.

This clonotype was counted between two and nine times. A junction end diverges from the germline sequence, so it may reflect a read error. J is TRBJ2-1 and V is TRBV12-3 or TRBV12-4, with D perhaps TRBD2 (6 bases). The CDR3 is 14 residues long. Here the CDR3 reads CASSPNRDSILWVF. In nucleotides, the CDR3 is TGTGCCAGCAGTCCGAACCGGGACTCTATTCTTTGGGTCTTC.

This clonotype was counted at least ten times. The chain combines TRBV6-1 with TRBJ2-6; D is possibly TRBD1 (5 bases). The CDR3 contains 18 residues. Trimming shortened V by 2 bases and J by 1 base, and 15 bases separated the two germline ends. Germline CDR1 is MNHNS and CDR2 is SASEGT. CDR3 sequence: CASSELAAKGSGANVLTF. In DNA, the CDR3 is TGTGCCAGCAGTGAATTGGCAGCCAAGGGGTCTGGGGCCAACGTCCTGACTTTC.

CDR3 nucleotide sequence: TGTGCCAGCAGTTTAGACTGGCACGAGCAGTACTTC. Protein sequence: CASSLDWHEQYF. The V and J genes are TRBV12-3 or TRBV12-4 and TRBJ2-7; D unclear. V was cut by 1 base and J by 5 bases, with 6 bases left in between. The CDR3 sequence is 12 residues long.

The chain links TRBV5-1 to TRBJ2-1, with D unclear. CDR1 is SGHRS and CDR2 is YFSETQ in the germline V gene. This CDR3 has 14 amino acids. The V gene lost 4 bases and the J gene lost 7 bases, with 15 bases spanning the gap. CDR3 sequence reads: CASSQYINVNEQFF. The CDR3 DNA sequence: TGCGCCAGCAGCCAATATATAAATGTAAATGAGCAGTTCTTC.

This clonotype occurred a few times. The CDR3 does not close with the conserved phenylalanine or tryptophan, likely indicating a read error. CDR3 region: CASSLGTESHTEAFS. CDR3 nucleotide sequence: TGTGCCAGCAGCCTAGGGACAGAATCCCACACTGAAGCTTTCTCT. The chain is built from TRBV6-1 and TRBJ1-1; the match to TRBD1 covers 7 bases. Per germline, CDR1 MNHNS and CDR2 SASEGT. V shed 6 bases and J 3 bases; nucleotides not matched to a gene: 10. This CDR3 spans 15 amino acids.

This clonotype was counted ten times or more. The chain employs TRBV10-3 and TRBJ1-1; D uncertain. Germline V gene data show CDR1 as ENHRY and CDR2 as SYGVKD. The CDR3 contains 18 residues. V lost 7 bases and J 7 bases, leaving 31 bases between the germline ends. CDR3 residues: CAIKRFLRSGDTSSEAFF. CDR3 DNA: TGTGCCATCAAACGTTTTTTGCGCAGCGGGGATACCTCGAGTGAAGCTTTCTTT.

Concerning this clonotype itself: One base away lies a much larger clone, so this may be a sequencing read error. Lacking the conserved final phenylalanine or tryptophan, this CDR3 likely reflects a read error. The rearrangement links TRBV20-1 to TRBJ2-1, with no clear D. CDR3 size: 11 residues. V gave up 1 base and J gave up 10 bases, with 8 bases separating them. Germline V CDR1 and CDR2: DFQATT, SNEGSKA (reference sequence). CDR3 in DNA: TGCAGTGCTAGAGGGACCCGAGAGCAGTTCCTC. The encoded protein is CSARGTREQFL.

This clonotype has a count of ten or more. The gene calls are TRBV6-5 and TRBJ2-3; D gene unclear. The CDR3 is 15 amino acids. V dropped 0 bases and J dropped 5 bases, with 12 bases sitting between them. Germline-derived CDR1 and CDR2 are MNHEY and SVGAGI. The CDR3 loop is CASSYSAAPGDTQYF. The CDR3 DNA follows: TGTGCCAGCAGTTACTCGGCTGCTCCTGGAGATACGCAGTATTTT.